The rows below give T cell receptor beta chains drawn from one sample of a study of blood T cells in healthy people across ages. MiXCR was run by TCRdb on the 5' RACE reads, yielding one entry per CDR3 protein. The table records over a million distinct CDR3 sequences, 40% to 50% of them present only once. Sequenced: blood. The receptors come from a woman aged 55-75 years in good health. Both conserved end residues are part of each CDR3. A D gene is named only where the DNA matches it firmly. Not all rows give a size; the values are once, few, many and, for expanded clones, a class.

D gene,V gene,clone size,J gene,CDR3 protein,CDR3 DNA
TRBD1,TRBV20-1,few,TRBJ1-5,CSARGQGGDQPQHF,TGCAGTGCTAGAGGTCAGGGGGGAGATCAGCCCCAGCATTTT
-,TRBV4-1,-,TRBJ1-2,CASSQESGTNYGYTF,TGCGCCAGCAGCCAAGAATCAGGGACTAACTATGGCTACACCTTC
TRBD2,TRBV20-1,-,TRBJ2-1,CSARGHRGGVFDEQFF,TGCAGTGCTAGGGGTCACCGGGGGGGAGTATTCGATGAGCAGTTCTTC
-,TRBV6-2/TRBV6-3,few,TRBJ2-7,CASSYTGSTPLGGYEQYF,TGTGCCAGCAGTTACACCGGTAGCACCCCCCTGGGGGGCTACGAGCAGTACTTC
TRBD1,TRBV3-1,-,TRBJ2-5,CASSQWTGGETQYF,TGTGCCAGCAGCCAGTGGACAGGGGGAGAGACCCAGTACTTC
TRBD2,TRBV20-1,-,TRBJ2-7,CSASPSGRIYEQYF,TGCAGTGCTAGCCCTAGCGGGAGAATCTACGAGCAGTACTTC
-,TRBV7-3,-,TRBJ2-5,CASSLPGTPQETQYF,TGTGCCAGCAGCTTACCCGGGACACCCCAAGAGACCCAGTACTTC
-,TRBV5-5,few,TRBJ2-3,CASSSSLILDFSTDTQYF,TGTGCCAGCAGCTCTAGCCTAATTCTGGATTTTTCCACAGATACGCAGTATTTT
TRBD2,TRBV20-1,-,TRBJ2-7,CSARDVRGNLIYEQYF,TGCAGTGCTAGAGATGTGCGGGGGAACTTGATCTACGAGCAGTACTTC
-,TRBV9,-,TRBJ2-3,CASSVFAGVTDTRYF,TGTGCCAGCAGCGTATTTGCAGGGGTGACAGATACGCGGTATTTT
-,TRBV20-1,few,TRBJ1-4,CSAPSDSENEKLFF,TGCAGTGCTCCATCGGACAGCGAAAATGAAAAACTGTTTTTT
TRBD2,TRBV20-1,-,TRBJ2-1,CSALPLAGGKNNEQFF,TGCAGTGCCCTCCCTCTAGCGGGAGGTAAAAACAATGAGCAGTTCTTC
-,TRBV6-6,many,TRBJ2-5,CARGKQETQYF,TGTGCCAGGGGGAAACAAGAGACCCAGTACTTC
TRBD2,TRBV5-5,-,TRBJ2-7,CASSSGLGRYEQYF,TGTGCCAGCAGCTCCGGACTAGGGAGATACGAGCAGTACTTC